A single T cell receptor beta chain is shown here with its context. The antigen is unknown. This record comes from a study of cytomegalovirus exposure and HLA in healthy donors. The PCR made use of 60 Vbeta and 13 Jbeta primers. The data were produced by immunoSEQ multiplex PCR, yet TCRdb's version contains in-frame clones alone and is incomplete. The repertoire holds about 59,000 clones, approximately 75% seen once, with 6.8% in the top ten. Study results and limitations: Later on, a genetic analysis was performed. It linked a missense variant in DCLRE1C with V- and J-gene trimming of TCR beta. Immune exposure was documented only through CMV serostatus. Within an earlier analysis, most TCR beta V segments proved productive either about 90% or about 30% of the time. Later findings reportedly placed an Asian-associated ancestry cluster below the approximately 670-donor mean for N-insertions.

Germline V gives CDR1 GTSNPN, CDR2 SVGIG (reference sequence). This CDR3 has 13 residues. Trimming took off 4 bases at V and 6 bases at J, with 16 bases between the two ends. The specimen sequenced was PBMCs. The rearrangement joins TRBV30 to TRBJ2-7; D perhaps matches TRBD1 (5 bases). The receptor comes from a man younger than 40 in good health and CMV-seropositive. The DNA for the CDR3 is TGTGCCTGGATGGGGCCGCGGCTTGTCGAGCAGTACTTC. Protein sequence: CAWMGPRLVEQYF. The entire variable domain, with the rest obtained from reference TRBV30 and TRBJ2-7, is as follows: SQTIHQWPATLVQPVGSPLSLECTVEGTSNPNLYWYRQAAGRGLQLLFYSVGIGQISSEVPQNLSASRPQDRQFILSSKKLLLSDSGFYLCAWMGPRLVEQYFGPGTRLTVT.